These T cell receptor beta chains were read from a single sample in a study of cytomegalovirus exposure and HLA in healthy donors. TCRdb's copy holds only in-frame clones and misses some; the assay was immunoSEQ multiplex PCR. The data contain roughly 230,000 clones, around 78% of them singletons. The sequencing sample was made of PBMCs. The receptor source for this set is a boy between 10 and 17 years old in good health and CMV-seronegative. Both conserved end residues are part of each CDR3. D genes are given only for firm matches. Clone size is shown for a subset of rows, as once, few, many or a class of expanded clone.

size	V	D	J	DNA	CDR3
-	TRBV4-2	TRBD1	TRBJ1-1	TGTGCCAGCAGCCAAGGGGACAGGGTACCTGAAGCTTTCTTT	CASSQGDRVPEAFF
-	TRBV15	-	TRBJ1-6	TGTGCCACCAGCCTCCGAGGTTCGGAATCACCCCTCCACTTT	CATSLRGSESPLHF
-	TRBV9	-	TRBJ1-3	TGTGCCAGCAGCGCCCACGGCGGTCCTGGGTTCGGCGGGGACACCATATATTTT	CASSAHGGPGFGGDTIYF
-	TRBV9	-	TRBJ1-2	TGTGCCAGCAGCACCAGCGGAACAGGGTGGCCTGCTAACTATGGCTACACCTTC	CASSTSGTGWPANYGYTF
-	TRBV11-3	-	TRBJ1-2	TGTGCCAGCAGCTCCACAGGAGTCTATGGCTACACCTTC	CASSSTGVYGYTF
-	TRBV27	-	TRBJ1-4	TGTGCCAGCAGTTTGGTTGCCAGGGGTGGAAAACTGTTTTTT	CASSLVARGGKLFF
-	TRBV7-9	-	TRBJ2-3	TGTGCCAGCAGCCGACAGGTTCGCCTCACAGATACGCAGTATTTT	CASSRQVRLTDTQYF
-	TRBV5-1	TRBD1	TRBJ1-3	TGCGCCAGCAGCCCGATGGGACAGGGGGCTGGAAACACCATATATTTT	CASSPMGQGAGNTIYF
few	TRBV10-3	TRBD1	TRBJ1-2	TGTGCCATCAGTATAGGGACAGCCCTCTATGGCTACACCTTC	CAISIGTALYGYTF
-	TRBV7-9	TRBD2	TRBJ2-1	TGTGCCAGCAGCTTAGCGGGGGGGGCCTACAATGAGCAGTTCTTC	CASSLAGGAYNEQFF
-	TRBV11-2	-	TRBJ1-1	TGTGCCAGCAGCTTAGGAACAGCTTATGGCACTGAAGCTTTCTTT	CASSLGTAYGTEAFF
-	TRBV5-1	-	TRBJ1-1	TGCGCCAGCAGCACCGACTTGAACACTGAAGCTTTCTTT	CASSTDLNTEAFF
-	TRBV6-1	TRBD1	TRBJ1-1	TGTGCCACCCGGGACAGGGCGTTAAAAACTGAAGCTTTCTTT	CATRDRALKTEAFF
-	TRBV5-4	TRBD1	TRBJ2-7	TGTGCCAGCAGTCGAACCGGGACAGGAGCGTACGAGCAGTACTTC	CASSRTGTGAYEQYF
-	TRBV30	TRBD1	TRBJ2-1	TGTGCCTGGAATGCCAGGGGGTACAATGAGCAGTTCTTC	CAWNARGYNEQFF
-	TRBV11-2	TRBD1	TRBJ2-7	TGTGCCAGCAGCCTATCCGGGACAGACCCTTACGAGCAGTACTTC	CASSLSGTDPYEQYF
few	TRBV9	-	TRBJ1-1	TGTGCCAGCAGCGTAGGCCCAGGGAAGACTGAAGCTTTCTTT	CASSVGPGKTEAFF
-	TRBV6-9	TRBD1	TRBJ1-1	TGTGCCAGCAGTTATTGGCTTGGGACAGGGGGCACTGAAGCTTTCTTT	CASSYWLGTGGTEAFF
-	TRBV2	-	TRBJ1-1	TGTGCCAGCAAAACCCAGGGAGGGAACACTGAAGCTTTCTTT	CASKTQGGNTEAFF
-	TRBV5-6	TRBD1	TRBJ2-2	TGTGCCAGCAGCGCTGGGGACAGGGGGACCGGGGAGCTGTTTTTT	CASSAGDRGTGELFF
-	TRBV27	-	TRBJ2-3	TGTGCCAGCAGTTCTTCTAGCACAGATACGCAGTATTTT	CASSSSSTDTQYF
-	TRBV5-4	TRBD1	TRBJ2-7	TGTGCCAGCAGCCCACCGGGACAGGGTTTCGACGAGCAGTACTTC	CASSPPGQGFDEQYF
few	TRBV14	TRBD1	TRBJ1-2	TGTGCCAGCAGCCAAGAAGGACGGGACAGCAACTATGGCTACACCTTC	CASSQEGRDSNYGYTF
few	TRBV5-1	-	TRBJ2-5	TGCGCCAGCAGCTTGGGGACAGAGGGGGAGACCCAGTACTTC	CASSLGTEGETQYF